The 13 T cell receptor beta chains given below trace back to one sample, sequenced in a study of shared clonotypes between healthy human individuals. TCRdb's copy holds only in-frame clones and misses some; the assay was immunoSEQ multiplex PCR. This sample yields approximately 1,500,000 clones, of which 95% to 99% are seen a single time; roughly 0.4% belongs to the top ten. The sample consisted of naive CD4+ T cells sorted from blood. Regarding subset: CD45RA+ positively selected. The receptors were sampled from a man younger than 45 in good health.

The rearrangement links TRBV21-1 to TRBJ1-5. TRBV21-1 is classified as a pseudogene. CDR3 length equals 17 residues. The CDR3 nucleotides are TGTGCCAGCAGCCCGGTAGGCAGTAAAATAAGCAATCAGCCCCAGCATTTT. Its translation: CASSPVGSKISNQPQHF.

V gene TRBV28 combines with J gene TRBJ2-1; D is unresolved. V was trimmed by 5 bases and J by 4 bases, leaving 15 bases between them. This CDR3 region has 15 residues. Germline CDR1 MDHEN, CDR2 SYDVKM. This CDR3 is CASSPHKGGYNEQFF. The CDR3 coding sequence is TGTGCCAGCAGTCCCCATAAGGGCGGTTACAATGAGCAGTTCTTC.

The chain is built from TRBV2 and TRBJ2-2; tentatively, D is TRBD1 or TRBD2 (5 bases each). Between the trimmed V and J ends, which lost 4 bases and 4 bases, there was a span of 13 bases. This CDR3 spans 15 amino acids. Germline lookup yields CDR1 SNHLY and CDR2 FYNNEI. CDR3 in amino acids: CASSGRTRGTGELFF. The CDR3 DNA reads as TGTGCCAGCAGTGGTAGGACGAGGGGCACCGGGGAGCTGTTTTTT.

V usage is TRBV18 and J usage is TRBJ2-3, with TRBD2 matching over 11 bases. Trimming at V came to 3 bases and at J to 6 bases, leaving 11 bases not matched to a gene. CDR1 is KGHSH, CDR2 LQKENI, per germline. The CDR3 spans 17 residues. The CDR3 loop reads CASSPPWLAGGMDTQYF. In nucleotides, the CDR3 is TGTGCCAGCTCACCGCCGTGGCTAGCGGGAGGAATGGATACGCAGTATTTT.

The gene calls are TRBV9 and TRBJ2-1, with a possible D match to TRBD2 (5 bases). CDR3 length: 15 residues. V gave up 3 bases and J gave up 9 bases, with 19 bases separating them. Germline CDR1 is SGDLS and CDR2 is YYNGEE. CDR3 sequence: CASSGEQRGWGEQFF. In nucleotides, the CDR3 is TGTGCCAGCAGCGGAGAACAACGGGGTTGGGGTGAGCAGTTCTTC.

J is TRBJ2-2 and V is TRBV6-6; 8 bases match TRBD2. This CDR3 is 13 amino acids long. V was pared by 2 bases and J by 7 bases, with 0 bases of the junction left unmatched. Germline assignment: CDR1 MNHNY and CDR2 SVGAGI (reference sequence). CDR3 in amino acids: CASSYSGGGELFF. The CDR3 DNA follows: TGTGCCAGCAGTTACAGCGGGGGCGGGGAGCTGTTTTTT.

For the CDR3, the DNA is TGTGCCAGCTCGCCATTATCTAGCGGGAGCGTGGAGACCCAGTACTTC. Translated: CASSPLSSGSVETQYF. The chain has TRBV18 and TRBJ2-5, with 10 bases that match TRBD2. This CDR3 has 16 amino acids. Germline CDR1 reads KGHSH; CDR2 reads LQKENI. V lost 6 bases and J lost 5; bases outside the gene matches: 12.

The rearrangement uses TRBV7-2 and TRBJ2-7, with D unclear. From germline, CDR1 is SGHTA and CDR2 FQGNSA. The CDR3 has 14 amino acids. V dropped 6 bases and J dropped 3 bases, with 15 bases sitting between them. The CDR3 bases are TGTGCCAGCAGGGTAGCAGTTGGCGGCTACGAGCAGTACTTC. Protein sequence: CASRVAVGGYEQYF.

The chain combines TRBV19 with TRBJ2-7; 10 bases agree with TRBD1. V lost 5 bases to trimming and J lost 2 bases; unmatched junction nucleotides: 15. The CDR3 loop spans 18 amino acids. The germline V gene has CDR1 LNHDA and CDR2 SQIVND (reference sequence). The CDR3 bases are TGTGCCAGTAGTGAACGGGACAGGGGACTGTGGGGGACCTACGAGCAGTACTTC. Its protein is CASSERDRGLWGTYEQYF.

A word on this clone: Other nucleotide sequences from this sample produce the same CDR3. The rearrangement uses TRBV5-1 and TRBJ1-1; D call uncertain. The CDR3 is 13 amino acids. The germline V gene has CDR1 SGHRS and CDR2 YFSETQ. V lost 0 bases to trimming and J lost 3 bases, with 6 bases between them. The CDR3 is CASSLDRDTEAFF. The CDR3 DNA follows: TGCGCCAGCAGCTTGGATAGGGACACTGAAGCTTTCTTT. The whole variable domain, remainder taken from reference TRBV5-1 and TRBJ1-1, is KAGVTQTPRYLIKTRGQQVTLSCSPISGHRSVSWYQQTPGQGLQFLFEYFSETQRNKGNFPGRFSGRQFSNSRSEMNVSTLELGDSALYLCASSLDRDTEAFFGQGTRLTVV.

The chain links TRBV28 to TRBJ2-7, with 9 bases identical to TRBD1. The V segment lost 2 bases and the J segment 3 bases; nucleotides outside the gene matches: 23. The CDR3 runs 21 residues. From germline, CDR1 is MDHEN and CDR2 SYDVKM. The CDR3 region has the DNA TGTGCCAGCAGTTTAACACCCGGGACAGGGAGATCTGGGGCTAGCGGCTACGAGCAGTACTTC. Translation: CASSLTPGTGRSGASGYEQYF.

J is TRBJ2-3 and V is TRBV6-1, with 9 bases matching TRBD2. Unmatched junction bases numbered 7, after V lost 6 bases and J lost 3 bases. The CDR3 is 15 residues long. Per the germline V gene, CDR1 is MNHNS and CDR2 is SASEGT. The CDR3, as DNA: TGTGCCAGCAGACGTTTAGCGGGAGCGACAGATACGCAGTATTTT. Translation: CASRRLAGATDTQYF.

The V and J genes are TRBV9 and TRBJ1-2, with a weak D call TRBD1 (6 bases). Trimming shortened V by 3 bases and J by 8 bases, and 17 bases separated the two germline ends. The V gene's germline CDR1 is SGDLS and CDR2 YYNGEE. The CDR3 is 14 residues long. The DNA for the CDR3 is TGTGCCAGCAGCGAGAAAACAGGGTCCCACGGCTACACCTTC. It translates to CASSEKTGSHGYTF.